This T cell receptor beta chain appears in the sequencing data of a study of blood T cells in healthy people across ages. Study-wide results and limits: As naive T cell percentage varied, TCR beta diversity correlated strongly with it.

With a J-beta primer mix and a sample-barcoded 5' primer, a second PCR ran about 7 to 12 cycles. Carrying 12 random nucleotides, a template-switch adaptor labeled each individual cDNA molecule. In TCRdb, the 5' RACE reads were re-called with MiXCR into one record per CDR3 protein. The repertoire holds roughly 790,000 distinct CDR3 sequences, with about 42% as singletons. This clonotype showed up just a few times. Its matching antigen is unknown. The V end was cut by 5 bases, the J end by 3 bases, with 15 bases between. CDR1 KGHDR and CDR2 SFDVKD come from the germline V gene. This CDR3 is built from 15 residues.

This sequence originates from a woman in her sixties or seventies in good health. The sequenced sample consisted of blood. This rearrangement joins TRBV24-1 to TRBJ2-5; D not resolved. CDR3 protein: CATSVIGGQEETQYF. In DNA form, the CDR3 reads TGTGCCACCAGTGTCATAGGCGGTCAGGAAGAGACCCAGTACTTC.